Presented here are 8 T cell receptor beta chains from one specimen sequenced in a study of T cells in Graves' hyperthyroidism and ophthalmopathy. The source material, RNA transcripts, was used to amplify TCR beta CDR3 regions. HTBI primers were employed in a first-round RT-PCR of the TCR CDR3. Using its own MiXCR run on the multiplex PCR reads, TCRdb lists one record per CDR3 protein. The sample consists of about 690,000 distinct CDR3 sequences, around 15% of them appearing once. Sample: blood. Receptors originate from a man between 45 and 60 years old with Graves' hyperthyroidism.

This clonotype showed up many times. This sequence joins TRBV11-2 and TRBJ2-5; D gene unclear. Germline V gene sequence: CDR1 SGHAT, CDR2 FQNNGV. The CDR3 loop spans 14 amino acids. V was pared by 4 bases and J by 2 bases, with 11 bases between. Here the CDR3 reads CASSSVIPQETQYF. CDR3 coding DNA: TGTGCCAGCAGCTCGGTTATCCCGCAAGAGACCCAGTACTTC.

This clonotype was seen at least ten times. The rearrangement links TRBV5-1 to TRBJ1-1; unclear D gene. The CDR3 covers 15 residues. Trimming took off 0 bases at V and 0 bases at J, with 9 bases between the two ends. Germline values: CDR1 SGHRS, CDR2 YFSETQ. CDR3 loop: CASSLVSTMNTEAFF. Written as DNA, the CDR3 is TGCGCCAGCAGCTTGGTTTCCACCATGAACACTGAAGCTTTCTTT.

This clonotype has only a few counts. The chain has TRBV28 and TRBJ2-1; tentatively, D is TRBD1 (7 bases). CDR1 MDHEN and CDR2 SYDVKM come from the germline V gene. V was trimmed by 5 bases and J by 5 bases, leaving 19 bases between them. The CDR3 spans 16 residues. The CDR3 here is CASSRFDREVDNEQFF. The CDR3 region has the DNA TGTGCCAGCAGTCGGTTCGACAGGGAGGTAGACAATGAGCAGTTCTTC. Combining the CDR3 with reference TRBV28 and TRBJ2-1 gives the whole variable domain DVKVTQSSRYLVKRTGEKVFLECVQDMDHENMFWYRQDPGLGLRLIYFSYDVKMKEKGDIPEGYSVSREKKERFSLILESASTNQTSMYLCASSRFDREVDNEQFFGPGTRLTVL.

This clonotype was counted many times. The chain combines TRBV2 with TRBJ2-3, with D possibly being TRBD2 (5 bases). Per germline, CDR1 SNHLY and CDR2 FYNNEI. This CDR3 region has 16 residues. Trimming took 6 bases from V and 6 from J, leaving 22 bases between them. The CDR3 region has the DNA TGTGCCAGCAGCAGTGTACTAAGGGTCCCGGGGGATACGCAGTATTTT. It yields the protein CASSSVLRVPGDTQYF. Full variable domain (remainder filled in from reference TRBV2 and TRBJ2-3): EPEVTQTPSHQVTQMGQEVILRCVPISNHLYFYWYRQILGQKVEFLVSFYNNEISEKSEIFDDQFSVERPDGSNFTLKIRSTKLEDSAMYFCASSSVLRVPGDTQYFGPGTRLTVL.

This clonotype has a count of ten or more. V gene TRBV28 combines with J gene TRBJ1-2; TRBD1 matches 8 bases. The CDR3 totals 14 residues. The germline CDR1 and CDR2 sequences are MDHEN and SYDVKM. V lost 3 bases, J lost 4 bases, and 4 bases stayed unmatched. Here the CDR3 reads CASSFLDRVYGYTF. In nucleotides, the CDR3 is TGTGCCAGCAGTTTCCTGGACAGGGTCTATGGCTACACCTTC.

This clonotype was detected many times. V usage is TRBV2 and J usage is TRBJ2-5; D may be TRBD2 (7 bases). Germline V CDR1 and CDR2: SNHLY, FYNNEI. The V end lost 1 base, the J end lost 5 bases, and 20 bases lay between the germline ends. The CDR3 has 17 residues. Written as DNA, the CDR3 is TGTGCCAGCAGTGAAGGGGGACACGGATCCGGGAGGGAGACCCAGTACTTC. Its translation is CASSEGGHGSGRETQYF.

This clonotype was recorded many times. The rearrangement uses TRBV29-1 and TRBJ1-4; D is uncertain. CDR3 length equals 12 residues. V lost 3 bases to trimming and J lost 5 bases, with 7 bases between them. Germline V gene data show CDR1 as SQVTM and CDR2 as ANQGSEA. The CDR3 DNA reads TGCAGCGTTGAGGCGGAAAATGAAAAACTGTTTTTT. Translating gives CSVEAENEKLFF.

Comments on this clonotype: The junction departs from germline at one end; a sequencing error may be responsible. The chain couples TRBV9 to TRBJ2-3; 9 positions match TRBD2. Per the germline V gene, CDR1 is SGDLS and CDR2 is YYNGEE. The CDR3 is made up of 17 amino acids. Written as DNA, the CDR3 is TGTGCCAGCAGCGGAACCTTAGCGGGAGATGACACAGATACGCAGTGTTTT. Its protein is CASSGTLAGDDTDTQCF.